This TCR beta chain was identified during a study of blood T cell repertoires in COVID-19. Study-wide context: The origin of the acute and convalescent COVID-19 samples was the United States, Italy and Spain. Sample material is recorded as cDNA or gDNA derived from T cells, B-cell-depleted T cells, or PBMCs.

Produced via immunoSEQ multiplex PCR; TCRdb's table is partial and in-frame only. The data contain about 380,000 clones, about 90% of them seen just once; the ten biggest clones take up roughly 1.2%. From germline, CDR1 is MNHNS and CDR2 SASEGT. This CDR3 region has 15 residues. V shed 3 bases and J shed 2 bases, with 13 bases lying between them. The sample taken for sequencing was peripheral blood. V and J are TRBV6-1 and TRBJ1-2, with no clear D. This clonotype originated in a man in his forties with acute or convalescent COVID-19. The CDR3 loop is CASSDINRENYGYTF. DNA of the CDR3: TGTGCCAGCAGTGACATTAACCGGGAGAACTATGGCTACACCTTC.